The next 9 T cell receptor beta chains were all read from a single sample in a study of T cell changes during pregnancy in multiple sclerosis. Sequencing was performed with immunoSEQ multiplex PCR; in TCRdb, only in-frame clones are kept and a portion is missing. The repertoire holds over 50,000 clones, with around 90% as singletons. The specimen was peripheral blood, collected in the first trimester of pregnancy. The receptor source for this set is a female donor with multiple sclerosis, enrolled in a pregnancy study.

This rearrangement joins TRBV27 to TRBJ1-1; D is perhaps TRBD1 (6 bases). Per the germline V gene, CDR1 is MNHEY and CDR2 is SMNVEV (reference sequence). V dropped 2 bases and J dropped 0 bases, with 16 bases sitting between them. This CDR3 region has 17 residues. For the CDR3, the DNA is TGTGCCAGCAGTTTAACCCGTCAGACAGGCTTGAACACTGAAGCTTTCTTT. Translation gives CASSLTRQTGLNTEAFF.

This chain links TRBV11-3 with TRBJ2-7, with D maybe TRBD1 (6 bases). Per germline, CDR1 SGHNT and CDR2 YENEEA. V shed 5 bases and J shed 1 base, with 9 bases lying between them. This CDR3 region has 13 residues. Here the CDR3 reads CASSPQGSYEQYF. Here the CDR3 DNA reads TGTGCCAGCAGCCCACAGGGTTCCTACGAGCAGTACTTC.

The J gene is TRBJ2-5, the V gene TRBV27; 7 bases match TRBD2. CDR3 length: 14 residues. Germline CDR1 is MNHEY and CDR2 is SMNVEV (reference sequence). Trimming cost V 2 bases and J 5 bases; bases outside gene matches: 5. CDR3 in amino acids: CASSLAGVVETQYF. The CDR3 bases are TGTGCCAGCAGTTTAGCGGGAGTGGTGGAGACCCAGTACTTC.

This rearrangement joins TRBV19 to TRBJ2-2, with 8 bases aligning to TRBD1. Germline CDR1 LNHDA, CDR2 SQIVND (reference sequence). The CDR3 has 14 amino acids. With 8 bases clipped from V and 5 bases from J, the junction kept 7 bases outside the gene matches. Here the CDR3 reads CASGRTGWTGELFF. The CDR3 nucleotides read TGTGCCAGTGGACGGACAGGGTGGACCGGGGAGCTGTTTTTT.

V usage is TRBV5-5 and J usage is TRBJ1-5; 10 bases are a match to TRBD1. The CDR3 sequence is 16 residues long. Germline CDR1 is SGHKS and CDR2 is YYEKEE (reference sequence). Trimming at V came to 0 bases and at J to 6 bases, leaving 6 bases not matched to a gene. CDR3 DNA sequence: TGTGCCAGCAGCTTGGATGCGACAGGGGGCGGTCAGCCCCAGCATTTT. It is translated as CASSLDATGGGQPQHF.

The V gene is TRBV18, the J gene TRBJ2-3, with 7 bases identical to TRBD1. Germline CDR1 reads KGHSH; CDR2 reads LQKENI. J gave up 2 bases and V 6 bases, and 8 bases lay outside the gene matches. The CDR3 runs to 15 residues. This CDR3 is CASSLSTGNTDTQYF. DNA of the CDR3: TGTGCCAGCTCGCTGTCGACAGGGAACACAGATACGCAGTATTTT.

The chain links TRBV6-6 to TRBJ1-5; D is unclear. The V end lost 5 bases, the J end lost 1 base, and 12 bases lay between the germline ends. The CDR3 extends over 15 amino acids. Per the germline V gene, CDR1 is MNHNY and CDR2 is SVGAGI (reference sequence). CDR3 residues: CASSTSQRSNQPQHF. CDR3 nucleotides: TGTGCCAGCAGTACCTCACAGAGAAGCAATCAGCCCCAGCATTTT.

The chain has TRBV5-4 and TRBJ2-3; 10 positions agree with TRBD2. Germline V gene sequence: CDR1 SGHNT, CDR2 YYREEE (reference sequence). The CDR3 is 15 amino acids. The V segment lost 5 bases and the J segment 4 bases; nucleotides outside the gene matches: 7. CDR3 protein: CASRASGGSPDTQYF. Written as DNA, the CDR3 is TGTGCCAGCAGGGCTAGCGGGGGATCCCCAGATACGCAGTATTTT.

The V call is TRBV5-1, the J call TRBJ2-2; weak D call: TRBD2 (5 bases). The CDR3 sequence is 15 residues long. Trimming shortened V by 1 base and J by 0 bases, and 7 bases separated the two germline ends. Per the germline V gene, CDR1 is SGHRS and CDR2 is YFSETQ. The CDR3 DNA reads as TGCGCCAGCAGCTTGCTCGGGGCGAACACCGGGGAGCTGTTTTTT. Translated: CASSLLGANTGELFF.